Sequencing of this TCR beta chain was carried out in a study of regulatory T cells in long-lasting Graves disease. Trimming removed 5 bases at V and 6 bases at J, with 13 bases between. The V gene's germline CDR1 is SGHNT and CDR2 YENEEA. This CDR3 is 14 amino acids long. Combining iRepertoire HTBI primers with Arm-PCR of CDR3 regions, the authors built TCR beta libraries. Study processing details: Throughout the samples, researchers identified fewer than 80 TRBV and roughly 14 TRBJ segments. TCRdb reprocessed the multiplex PCR reads via MiXCR and lists one record per CDR3 protein. These V and J calls derive from TCRdb rather than the authors' analysis. The sample lists approximately 210,000 distinct CDR3 sequences; 15% to 20% were seen once. Regarding time point: newly diagnosed GD, antithyroid drugs for less than 3 months. The authors made the TCR library using RNA they extracted from PBMCs. This clonotype showed up just a few times. Its target is not known.

Whole-study findings and limits: Reduced TCR diversity was observed in persistent Graves' patients versus newly diagnosed patients.

This material consisted of peripheral blood mononuclear cells (PBMCs), taken at new diagnosis, from a patient treated with antithyroid drugs. The receptor comes from a female donor with Graves disease. The rearrangement uses TRBV11-3 and TRBJ2-2, with D possibly being TRBD1 or TRBD2 (7 bases each). CDR3 nucleotides: TGTGCCAGCAGCAAGGGGGCGGGAGCCGGGGAGCTGTTTTTT. Its protein is CASSKGAGAGELFF.